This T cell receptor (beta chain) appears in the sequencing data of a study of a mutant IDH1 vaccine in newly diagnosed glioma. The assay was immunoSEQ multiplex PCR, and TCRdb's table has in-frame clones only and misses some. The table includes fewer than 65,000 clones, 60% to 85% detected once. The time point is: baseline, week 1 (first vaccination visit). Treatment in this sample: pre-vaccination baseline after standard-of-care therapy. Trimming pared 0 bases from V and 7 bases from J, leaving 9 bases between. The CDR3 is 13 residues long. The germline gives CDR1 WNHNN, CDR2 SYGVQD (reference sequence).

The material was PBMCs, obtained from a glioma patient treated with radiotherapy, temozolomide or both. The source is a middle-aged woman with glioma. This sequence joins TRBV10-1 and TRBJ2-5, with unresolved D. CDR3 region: CASSESRVGTQYF. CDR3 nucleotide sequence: TGCGCCAGCAGTGAGTCCCGGGTAGGGACCCAGTACTTC.